A single sample is the source of the 24 T cell receptor beta chains below, sequenced in a study of blood T cells in healthy people across ages. Using a J-beta primer mix together with a sample-barcoded 5' primer, a second PCR was run for about 7 to 12 cycles. TCRdb passed the 5' RACE reads through MiXCR, listing each CDR3 protein once. The sample includes approximately 960,000 distinct CDR3 sequences, about 27% of them seen just once. These records were also assigned to another study, of T cells of mothers and their children.

Material for sequencing was blood. Every receptor here comes from a woman aged 35 to 49 in good health.

This clonotype was counted ten times or more. The V gene is TRBV10-3, the J gene TRBJ2-5; D remains ambiguous. CDR1 is ENHRY and CDR2 is SYGVKD in the germline V gene. The CDR3 length is 14 residues. V was trimmed by 4 bases and J by 1 base, leaving 10 bases between them. The DNA for the CDR3 is TGTGCCATCAGTGTGGGCGGACCCCAAGAGACCCAGTACTTC. Amino acids: CAISVGGPQETQYF.

This clonotype was observed a few times. The junction does not match germline at one end; this may be a read error. J is TRBJ2-7 and V is TRBV27; TRBD1 might be the D (6 bases). Germline loops: CDR1 MNHEY, CDR2 SMNVEV (reference sequence). This CDR3 is 15 amino acids long. The CDR3 DNA reads as TGTGCCGGCAGTTCGGACGACAGGTTCATCAGCGAGCAGTACTTC. Protein sequence: CAGSSDDRFISEQYF.

This clonotype was counted a single time. The genes are TRBV28 and TRBJ1-4; no clear D. V lost 5 bases and J 5 bases, leaving 9 bases between the germline ends. CDR1 is MDHEN, CDR2 SYDVKM, per germline. The CDR3 is 13 amino acids. This CDR3 reads CASSRNGNEKLFF. The CDR3 DNA follows: TGTGCCAGCAGTCGTAACGGAAATGAAAAACTGTTTTTT.

Here the CDR3 reads CSADLAGQETQYF. CDR3 coding DNA: TGCAGTGCTGACCTAGCGGGGCAAGAGACCCAGTACTTC. This chain joins TRBV20-1 and TRBJ2-5; 9 bases are shared with TRBD2. J was trimmed by 2 bases and V by 5 bases; bases with no gene match: 3. The CDR3 totals 13 residues. The germline gives CDR1 DFQATT, CDR2 SNEGSKA (reference sequence).

The chain has TRBV20-1 and TRBJ2-3; D is undetermined. V was pared by 3 bases and J by 4 bases, with 17 bases between. The CDR3 extends over 15 amino acids. Germline V lookup: CDR1 DFQATT, CDR2 SNEGSKA (reference sequence). In DNA, the CDR3 is TGCAGTGCTAGTCAGGCTTATGAGGTCCCAGATACGCAGTATTTT. It specifies CSASQAYEVPDTQYF.

The chain joins TRBV18 to TRBJ2-1, with TRBD1 matching 8 bases. Germline V CDR1 and CDR2: KGHSH, LQKENI. The ends lost 3 bases at V and 0 bases at J; junction bases unmatched: 4. The CDR3 totals 16 residues. The CDR3 loop reads CASSPSQGASYNEQFF. The CDR3 DNA sequence: TGTGCCAGCTCACCCTCCCAGGGGGCCTCCTACAATGAGCAGTTCTTC.

This rearrangement joins TRBV20-1 to TRBJ1-5; 9 bases are a match to TRBD1. After removal of 3 bases from V and 7 bases from J, the junction contained 10 bases not matched to a gene. Looked up from germline, CDR1 is DFQATT and CDR2 is SNEGSKA (reference sequence). CDR3 length: 15 residues. The CDR3 sequence: CSARAGQGVRQPQHF. Written as DNA, the CDR3 is TGCAGTGCTAGGGCGGGACAGGGAGTGAGGCAGCCCCAGCATTTT.

J is TRBJ2-7 and V is TRBV7-2; the D gene is possibly TRBD1 (5 bases). The germline V gene encodes CDR1 SGHTA and CDR2 FQGNSA. This CDR3 is built from 15 residues. Trimming left V 6 bases short and J 5 bases short, with 20 bases between. CDR3 bases: TGTGCCAGCAGAGAATACAACAGGAGATGCCACGAGCAGTACTTC. This encodes CASREYNRRCHEQYF.

In its sample, this clonotype was seen a few times. V is TRBV11-2 and J is TRBJ1-4; possibly TRBD1 for D (5 bases). Germline-derived CDR1 and CDR2 are SGHAT and FQNNGV. V lost 3 bases and J lost 1, with 18 bases in between. The CDR3 totals 18 residues. CDR3 coding DNA: TGTGCCAGCAGCTTGCGAGGGACCTTGACCTTAACTAATGAAAAACTGTTTTTT. It specifies CASSLRGTLTLTNEKLFF.

This clonotype has only a few counts. The chain has TRBV11-2 and TRBJ2-7; D remains ambiguous. CDR1 is SGHAT, CDR2 FQNNGV, per germline. Trimming took 0 bases from V and 3 from J, leaving 9 bases between them. The CDR3 runs 14 residues. DNA for the CDR3: TGTGCCAGCAGCTTAGACCCGAGGAACTACGAGCAGTACTTC. It encodes CASSLDPRNYEQYF.

This sequence joins TRBV6-6 and TRBJ2-7; 7 positions agree with TRBD2. CDR1 and CDR2 from the germline V gene are MNHNY and SVGAGI (reference sequence). Germline trimming cut 6 bases from V and 6 bases from J; bases unmatched to any gene: 11. The CDR3 extends over 14 amino acids. CDR3 loop: CASRTTGLPIEQYF. In nucleotides, the CDR3 is TGTGCCAGCAGGACGACGGGACTACCGATCGAGCAGTACTTC.

Comment on this clonotype: A read error may explain this, as a much larger clone is one base away. The chain links TRBV6-2 or TRBV6-3 to TRBJ2-3; 12 nucleotides agree with TRBD1. CDR1 is MNHEY and CDR2 is SVGEGT in the germline V gene. The CDR3 spans 15 residues. The CDR3 nucleotides are TGTGCCACCCGGGACAGGGGGCGCTCCCCAGATACGCAGTGTTTT. Protein product: CATRDRGRSPDTQCF.

The V call is TRBV20-1, the J call TRBJ2-1; TRBD2 agrees at 12 bases. CDR1 and CDR2 (germline): DFQATT, SNEGSKA (reference sequence). Unmatched junction bases numbered 5, after V lost 3 bases and J lost 5 bases. This CDR3 comprises 15 residues. In DNA, the CDR3 is TGCAGTGCTAGTGCGGCTAGCGGGGGGGACAATGAGCAGTTCTTC. The encoded protein is CSASAASGGDNEQFF.

The chain couples TRBV5-1 to TRBJ2-6, with D perhaps given as TRBD1 or TRBD2 (5 bases each). Per the germline V gene, CDR1 is SGHRS and CDR2 is YFSETQ. This CDR3 is 18 amino acids long. V lost 3 bases to trimming and J lost 1 base, with 17 bases between them. The CDR3 nucleotides are TGCGCCAGCAGCTACCGGGACGTGGGGAGTTCTGGGGCCAACGTCCTGACTTTC. The encoded protein is CASSYRDVGSSGANVLTF.

Comments on this clonotype: This may stem from a read error, because a much larger clone lies one nucleotide away. The chain has TRBV20-1 and TRBJ2-7; 8 nucleotides line up with TRBD2. Trimming removed 1 base from V and 5 bases from J; junction bases left unmatched: 13. This CDR3 comprises 16 residues. Germline V gene data show CDR1 as DFQATT and CDR2 as SNEGSKA (reference sequence). The CDR3 spells CSARGGGLGESHEQYF. CDR3 DNA: TGCAGTGCTAGAGGGGGGGGACTAGGCGAGAGCCACGAGCAGTACTTC.

The chain couples TRBV11-2 to TRBJ1-6; a possible D gene is TRBD1 (5 bases). CDR3 size: 18 residues. Germline V gives CDR1 SGHAT, CDR2 FQNNGV. Trimming removed 0 bases at V and 6 bases at J, with 18 bases between. This chain's CDR3 is CASSLDGDRDGLNSPLHF. CDR3 DNA sequence: TGTGCCAGCAGCTTAGATGGGGACCGGGACGGCCTTAATTCACCCCTCCACTTT.

Details on this clonotype: A read error may produce the germline difference seen at one junction end. The chain is built from TRBV5-1 and TRBJ2-1, with 10 bases aligning to TRBD2. CDR1 and CDR2 (germline): SGHRS, YFSETQ. This CDR3 has 15 residues. CDR3 sequence: CASSLSGGAYNEQVF. In DNA form, the CDR3 reads TGCGCCAGCAGCTTGAGCGGGGGGGCCTACAATGAGCAGGTCTTC.

The genes are TRBV28 and TRBJ2-3; 11 nucleotides align to TRBD1. J gave up 2 bases and V 5 bases, and 6 bases lay outside the gene matches. The CDR3 runs 16 residues. From germline, CDR1 is MDHEN and CDR2 SYDVKM. CDR3 DNA sequence: TGTGCCAGCAGTCCCGGGACAGGGGGGGACACAGATACGCAGTATTTT. This translates into CASSPGTGGDTDTQYF.

The chain links TRBV20-1 to TRBJ1-1; TRBD1 matches 11 bases. The CDR3 length is 12 residues. Germline values: CDR1 DFQATT, CDR2 SNEGSKA (reference sequence). With V trimmed by 5 bases and J by 6 bases, 2 bases remained unmatched. The chain's CDR3 is CSASDRGPEAFF. In DNA form, the CDR3 reads TGCAGTGCTTCGGACAGGGGGCCTGAAGCTTTCTTT.

As for this clonotype: One end of the junction is discordant with germline, which a read error may explain. The chain combines TRBV18 with TRBJ2-1; the D call may be TRBD1 or TRBD2 (5 bases each). Looked up from germline, CDR1 is KGHSH and CDR2 is LQKENI. This CDR3 contains 16 residues. The CDR3 coding sequence is TGTGCCAGCACACCACTGGGGACCCTCGGGGACAATGAGCAGTTCTTC. Protein product: CASTPLGTLGDNEQFF.

DNA for the CDR3: TGTGCCAGCAGTTCCGGCGGGAGGGAAAACAATGAGCAGTTCTTC. Its translation: CASSSGGRENNEQFF. V and J are TRBV12-3 or TRBV12-4 and TRBJ2-1; 9 positions agree with TRBD2. The ends lost 4 bases at V and 5 bases at J; junction bases unmatched: 6. The CDR3 sequence is 15 residues long.

This clonotype has a count of ten or more. The rearrangement uses TRBV19 and TRBJ1-2, with a weak D call TRBD1 (5 bases). Germline V CDR1 and CDR2: LNHDA, SQIVND (reference sequence). The CDR3 runs to 13 residues. V was cut by 2 bases and J by 6 bases, with 10 bases left in between. The CDR3 loop reads CASSINRGNGYTF. The CDR3 DNA follows: TGTGCCAGTAGTATAAATCGGGGGAATGGCTACACCTTC. The complete variable domain, with remaining parts taken from reference TRBV19 and TRBJ1-2, reads DGGITQSPKYLFRKEGQNVTLSCEQNLNHDAMYWYRQDPGQGLRLIYYSQIVNDFQKGDIAEGYSVSREKKESFPLTVTSAQKNPTAFYLCASSINRGNGYTFGSGTRLTVV.

Remarks on this clonotype: At one end, the junction sequence differs from germline, possibly due to a read error. This rearrangement joins TRBV7-3 to TRBJ1-1; D ambiguous. This CDR3 region has 14 residues. Per germline, CDR1 SGHTA and CDR2 FQGTGA. CDR3 in DNA: TGTGCCAGCAGCTTAAGTTCCGGGAACGCTGAAGCTTTCTTT. Its protein product is CASSLSSGNAEAFF. The variable domain in full, with the rest retrieved from reference TRBV7-3 and TRBJ1-1, is GAGVSQTPSNKVTEKGKYVELRCDPISGHTALYWYRQSLGQGPEFLIYFQGTGAADDSGLPNDRFFAVRPEGSVSTLKIQRTERGDSAVYLCASSLSSGNAEAFFGQGTRLTVV.

This clonotype has more than one count but fewer than ten. V is TRBV7-8 and J is TRBJ2-1; D unresolved. With 8 bases removed from V and 3 bases from J, the gap between germline ends came to 8 bases. The CDR3 totals 12 residues. From germline, CDR1 is SGHVS and CDR2 FQNEAQ. The chain's CDR3 is CASYWGYNEQFF. The DNA for the CDR3 is TGTGCCAGCTACTGGGGCTACAATGAGCAGTTCTTC.